Sequencing of this TCR beta chain was carried out in a study of OX40 agonist ivuxolimab in advanced cancers. Study details: Participants could have had prior anti-PD-1, anti-PD-L1 or anti-CTLA-4 therapy, and around 43% had some.

The repertoire was sequenced with immunoSEQ multiplex PCR; TCRdb's copy has only in-frame clones and lacks some. Of 55,000 to 75,000 clones listed, approximately 80% are singletons. Germline V gene lookup returns CDR1 MNHEY and CDR2 SMNVEV (reference sequence). CDR3 length: 14 amino acids. V shed 3 bases and J shed 9 bases, with 17 bases lying between them. As concerns this clone: The antigen is not known.

General study findings and limits: Not determined was the antigen specificity of the expanded peripheral T cells. At doses 0.1 to 3.0 mg/kg, CD4+ and CD8+ clones expanded.

The specimen comprised CD4+ or CD8+ T cells sorted from blood, sampled in a trial of the OX40 agonist ivuxolimab. The chain uses TRBV27 and TRBJ1-1; possible D gene TRBD1, 5 bases. This receptor was taken from an adult with an advanced solid tumor such as melanoma, head and neck, liver or kidney cancer. CDR3 residues: CASSLVGTSLQAFF. In nucleotides, the CDR3 is TGTGCCAGCAGTTTGGTTGGGACGAGTCTCCAAGCTTTCTTT.